The following is a TCR beta chain sequence with its context. The data are from a study of T cells after somatic rescue of genetic block. Some clones are missing from TCRdb's copy, which holds only in-frame ones; the method was immunoSEQ multiplex PCR. The sample lists about 88,000 clones, 75% to 90% seen once, with about 1.5% in the top ten. CDR3 length: 16 amino acids. V lost 1 base to trimming and J lost 1 base, with 13 bases between them. CDR1 and CDR2 (germline): SGHAT, FQNNGV. This receptor was identified in a young woman. Input material: peripheral blood mononuclear cells (PBMCs). The chain carries TRBV11-2 and TRBJ2-5; D may be TRBD1 (6 bases). The CDR3 coding sequence is TGTGCCAGCAGCTTAGTTTTGACAGGAGCCCAAGAGACCCAGTACTTC. It codes for CASSLVLTGAQETQYF. Variable domain in full (rest from reference TRBV11-2 and TRBJ2-5): EAGVAQSPRYKIIEKRQSVAFWCNPISGHATLYWYQQILGQGPKLLIQFQNNGVVDDSQLPKDRFSAERLKGVDSTLKIQPAKLEDSAVYLCASSLVLTGAQETQYFGPGTRLLVL.